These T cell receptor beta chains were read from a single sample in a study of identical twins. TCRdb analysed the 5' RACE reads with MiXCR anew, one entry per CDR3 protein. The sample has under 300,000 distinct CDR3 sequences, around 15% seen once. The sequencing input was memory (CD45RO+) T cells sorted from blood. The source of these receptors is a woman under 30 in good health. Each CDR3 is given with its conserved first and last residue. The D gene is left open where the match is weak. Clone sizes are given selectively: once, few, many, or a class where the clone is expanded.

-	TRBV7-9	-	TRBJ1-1	CASSLGSRGARTEAFF	TGTGCCAGCAGCTTAGGCAGCCGGGGGGCTAGGACTGAAGCTTTCTTT
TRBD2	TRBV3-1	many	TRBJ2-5	CASSLSGTRPRWPYF	TGTGCCAGCAGCCTTTCCGGGACTAGACCCAGATGGCCGTACTTC
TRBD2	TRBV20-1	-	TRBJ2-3	CSARPWTSGSADTQYF	TGCAGTGCTAGACCGTGGACTAGCGGGAGCGCAGATACGCAGTATTTT
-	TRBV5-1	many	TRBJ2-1	CASSLGLYNEQFF	TGCGCCAGCAGCTTAGGCCTTTACAATGAGCAGTTCTTC
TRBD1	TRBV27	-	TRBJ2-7	CASSPDRGQGEQYF	TGTGCCAGCAGCCCGGACAGGGGGCAGGGGGAGCAGTACTTC
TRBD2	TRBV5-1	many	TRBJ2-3	CASSLSGNTDTQYF	TGCGCCAGCAGCTTGAGCGGGAACACAGATACGCAGTATTTT
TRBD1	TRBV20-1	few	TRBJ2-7	CSASDRGLSEQYF	TGCAGTGCTAGCGACAGGGGCTTGAGCGAGCAGTACTTC
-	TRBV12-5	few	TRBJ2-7	CASGLGNPSYSYEQYF	TGTGCTAGTGGTTTGGGGAATCCGAGCTACTCCTACGAGCAGTACTTC
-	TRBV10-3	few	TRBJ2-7	CAISESTLTSYEQYF	TGTGCCATCAGTGAGTCGACCCTAACCTCCTACGAGCAGTACTTC
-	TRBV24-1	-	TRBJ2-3	CATQGGIIDTQYF	TGTGCCACCCAGGGGGGAATCATAGATACGCAGTATTTT
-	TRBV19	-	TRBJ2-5	CASSPILEGQSGKTQYF	TGTGCCAGTAGTCCTATTTTGGAGGGACAGAGTGGAAAGACCCAGTACTTC
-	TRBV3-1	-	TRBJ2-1	CASSQDLEKGARQFF	TGTGCCAGCAGCCAAGACCTAGAGAAGGGAGCGAGGCAGTTCTTC
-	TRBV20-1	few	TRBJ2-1	CSAILYAGNNEQFF	TGCAGTGCTATCCTTTACGCGGGAAACAATGAGCAGTTCTTC
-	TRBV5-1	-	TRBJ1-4	CASSPNLADEKLFF	TGCGCCAGCAGCCCAAATTTGGCGGACGAAAAACTGTTTTTT
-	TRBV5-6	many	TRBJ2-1	CASSLAGVWDEQFF	TGTGCCAGCAGCTTGGCGGGGGTTTGGGATGAGCAGTTCTTC
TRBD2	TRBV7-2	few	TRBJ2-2	CASSLLADATGELFF	TGTGCCAGCAGCTTACTAGCGGACGCCACCGGGGAGCTGTTTTTT
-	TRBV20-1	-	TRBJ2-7	CSARDRRDLGEQYF	TGCAGTGCTAGAGATCGTCGAGACCTGGGTGAGCAGTACTTC
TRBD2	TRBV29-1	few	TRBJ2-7	CSVVDRTSGHYEQYF	TGCAGCGTTGTAGACCGGACTAGCGGACATTACGAGCAGTACTTC
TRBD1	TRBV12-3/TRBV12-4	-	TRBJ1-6	CASTVWDRQLLHF	TGTGCCAGCACGGTCTGGGACAGGCAACTGCTCCACTTT
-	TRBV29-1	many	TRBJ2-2	CSVKTKSNTGELFF	TGCAGCGTTAAGACTAAGTCAAACACCGGGGAGCTGTTTTTT
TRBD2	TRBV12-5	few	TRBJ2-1	CASGLVRGGSFDEQFF	TGTGCTAGTGGTTTGGTACGGGGCGGGAGTTTCGATGAGCAGTTCTTC
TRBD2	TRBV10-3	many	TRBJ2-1	CAISEGSGRTNEQFF	TGTGCCATCAGTGAGGGCAGCGGGAGAACCAATGAGCAGTTCTTC
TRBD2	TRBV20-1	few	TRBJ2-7	CSARGLAGYEQYF	TGCAGTGCTAGAGGACTAGCGGGCTACGAGCAGTACTTC
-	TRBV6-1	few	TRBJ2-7	CASTPSGLSYEQYF	TGTGCCAGCACCCCATCAGGCCTTTCCTACGAGCAGTACTTC
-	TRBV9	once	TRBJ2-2	CASSVELSANTGELFF	TGTGCCAGCAGCGTAGAGCTATCCGCGAACACCGGGGAGCTGTTTTTT
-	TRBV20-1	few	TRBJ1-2	CSASDRTGGYTF	TGCAGTGCTTCTGACAGAACGGGAGGCTACACCTTC
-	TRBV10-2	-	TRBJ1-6	CASARQQHNNSPLHF	TGCGCCAGCGCCCGACAGCAACATAATAATTCACCCCTCCACTTT
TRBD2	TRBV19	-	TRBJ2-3	CASQVRGGTDTQYF	TGTGCCAGTCAAGTCCGGGGGGGCACAGATACGCAGTATTTT
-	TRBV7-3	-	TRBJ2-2	CASSLVPNTGELFF	TGTGCCAGCAGCTTAGTTCCGAACACCGGGGAGCTGTTTTTT
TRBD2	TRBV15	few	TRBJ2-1	CATSNHLAGGWDEQFF	TGTGCCACCAGCAACCACCTAGCGGGGGGGTGGGATGAGCAGTTCTTC
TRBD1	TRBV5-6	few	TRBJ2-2	CASSFDWTGTGELFF	TGTGCCAGCAGCTTTGATTGGACAGGTACCGGGGAGCTGTTTTTT
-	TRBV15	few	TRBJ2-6	CATTEVRGANVLTF	TGTGCCACCACCGAGGTGAGAGGGGCCAACGTCCTGACTTTC
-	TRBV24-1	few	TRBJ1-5	CATSDLSGNQPQHF	TGTGCCACCAGTGATTTGTCGGGTAATCAGCCCCAGCATTTT
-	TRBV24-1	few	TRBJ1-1	CATSRGTEAFF	TGTGCCACCTCCCGAGGGACTGAAGCTTTCTTT
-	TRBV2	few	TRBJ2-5	CASSIRAYQETQYF	TGTGCCAGCAGTATCAGGGCCTACCAAGAGACCCAGTACTTC
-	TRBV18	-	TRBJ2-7	CASSILRGSYEQYF	TGTGCCAGCTCCATCTTAAGGGGCTCCTACGAGCAGTACTTC
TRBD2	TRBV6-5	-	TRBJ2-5	CASSWEIGGAKETQYF	TGTGCCAGCAGTTGGGAAATCGGGGGGGCAAAAGAGACCCAGTACTTC
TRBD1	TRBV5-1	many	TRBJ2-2	CASSLGQVRTGELFF	TGCGCCAGCAGCTTAGGACAGGTTCGGACCGGGGAGCTGTTTTTT
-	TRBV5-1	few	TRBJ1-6	CASSLDSQGNSPLHF	TGCGCCAGCAGCTTGGACAGTCAGGGCAATTCACCCCTCCACTTT
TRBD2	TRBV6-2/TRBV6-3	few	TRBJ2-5	CASSLIAGGQETQYF	TGTGCCAGCAGTCTAATAGCGGGAGGACAAGAGACCCAGTACTTC
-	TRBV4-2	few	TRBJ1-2	CASSQDRRGAGGYTF	TGTGCCAGCAGCCAAGATCGCCGAGGGGCAGGTGGCTACACCTTC
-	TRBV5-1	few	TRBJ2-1	CASSFYGVSNEQFF	TGCGCCAGCAGCTTTTATGGGGTTTCCAATGAGCAGTTCTTC
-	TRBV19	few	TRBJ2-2	CATRRGRTGELFF	TGTGCCACCCGAAGAGGGCGAACCGGGGAGCTGTTTTTT
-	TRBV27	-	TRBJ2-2	CASRVEEFGELFF	TGTGCCAGCAGGGTAGAAGAGTTCGGGGAGCTGTTTTTT
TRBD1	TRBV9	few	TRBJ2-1	CASNRDRASNEQFF	TGTGCCAGCAACCGGGACAGGGCCTCCAATGAGCAGTTCTTC
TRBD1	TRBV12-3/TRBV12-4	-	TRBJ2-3	CASSQGRGRGKVTQYF	TGTGCCAGCTCCCAGGGTAGGGGGCGAGGAAAAGTTACGCAGTATTTT
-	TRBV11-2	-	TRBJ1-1	CASSLEIRGTEAFF	TGTGCCAGCAGCTTAGAAATAAGGGGAACTGAAGCTTTCTTT
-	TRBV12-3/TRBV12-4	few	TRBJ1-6	CASSFSSYNSPLHF	TGTGCCAGCAGTTTTAGTTCATATAATTCACCCCTCCACTTT
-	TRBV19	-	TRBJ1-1	CASQSYMNTEAFF	TGTGCCAGCCAGAGTTACATGAACACTGAAGCTTTCTTT
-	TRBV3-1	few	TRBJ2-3	CASSQDVGTTQYF	TGTGCCAGCAGCCAAGACGTAGGGACCACGCAGTATTTT
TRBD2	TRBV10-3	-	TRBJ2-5	CAISESGGGASETQYF	TGTGCCATCAGTGAGTCCGGCGGGGGGGCTTCGGAGACCCAGTACTTC